This T cell receptor beta chain was recorded in a study of cytomegalovirus exposure and HLA in healthy donors. Turning to the study itself: Inside one of the first data releases sat some 93 million unique TCRs taken from HLA-typed donors.

The PCR was carried out with 60 Vbeta primers and 13 Jbeta primers. Sequenced by immunoSEQ multiplex PCR; TCRdb stores in-frame clones only, minus some. The table records around 150,000 clones, roughly 72% of them present only once. V was cut by 5 bases and J by 7 bases, with 15 bases left in between. Per the germline V gene, CDR1 is SGHDT and CDR2 is YYEEEE. This CDR3 region has 13 residues. This clone was observed a handful of times. The material sequenced was PBMCs. This rearrangement joins TRBV5-6 to TRBJ1-2; D perhaps matches TRBD1 (5 bases). The clonotype originates from a middle-aged man in good health and CMV-seropositive. The CDR3 is CASSRRVGGGYTF. The CDR3 nucleotides read TGTGCCAGCAGTCGCAGGGTAGGTGGTGGCTACACCTTC.